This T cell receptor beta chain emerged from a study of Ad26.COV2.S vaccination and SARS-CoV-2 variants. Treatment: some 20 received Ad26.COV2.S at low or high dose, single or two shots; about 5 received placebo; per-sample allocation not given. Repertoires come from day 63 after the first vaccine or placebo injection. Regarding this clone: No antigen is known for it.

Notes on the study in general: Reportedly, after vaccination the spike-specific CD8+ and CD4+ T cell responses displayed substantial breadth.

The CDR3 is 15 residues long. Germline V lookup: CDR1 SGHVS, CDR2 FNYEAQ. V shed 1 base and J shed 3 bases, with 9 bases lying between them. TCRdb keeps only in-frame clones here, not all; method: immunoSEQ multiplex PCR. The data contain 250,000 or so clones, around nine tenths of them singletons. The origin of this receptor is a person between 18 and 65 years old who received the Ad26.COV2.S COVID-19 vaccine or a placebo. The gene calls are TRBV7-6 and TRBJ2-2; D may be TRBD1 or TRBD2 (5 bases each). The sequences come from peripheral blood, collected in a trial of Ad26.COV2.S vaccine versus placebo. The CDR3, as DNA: TGTGCCAGCAGCTTAGAGGGGACGGACACCGGGGAGCTGTTTTTT. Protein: CASSLEGTDTGELFF. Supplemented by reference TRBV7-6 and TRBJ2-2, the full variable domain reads GAGVSQSPRYKVTKRGQDVALRCDPISGHVSLYWYRQALGQGPEFLTYFNYEAQQDKSGLPNDRFSAERPEGSISTLTIQRTEQRDSAMYRCASSLEGTDTGELFFGEGSRLTVL.